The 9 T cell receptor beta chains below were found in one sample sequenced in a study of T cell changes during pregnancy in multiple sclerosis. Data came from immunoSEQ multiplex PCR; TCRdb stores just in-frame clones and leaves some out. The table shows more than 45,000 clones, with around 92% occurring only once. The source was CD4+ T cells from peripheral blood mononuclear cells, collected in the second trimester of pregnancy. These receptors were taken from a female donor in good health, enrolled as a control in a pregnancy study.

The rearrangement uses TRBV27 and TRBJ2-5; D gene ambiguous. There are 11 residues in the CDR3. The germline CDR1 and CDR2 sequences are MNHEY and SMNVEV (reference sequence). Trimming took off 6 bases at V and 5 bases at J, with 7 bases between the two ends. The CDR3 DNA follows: TGTGCCAGCAGGAGTCCGGAGACCCAGTACTTC. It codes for CASRSPETQYF.

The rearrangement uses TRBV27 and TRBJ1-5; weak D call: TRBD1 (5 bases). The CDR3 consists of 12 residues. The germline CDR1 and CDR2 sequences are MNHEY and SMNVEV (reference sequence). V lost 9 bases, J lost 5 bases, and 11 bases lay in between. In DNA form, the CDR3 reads TGTGCCAGGGGACTTATTGATCAGCCCCAGCATTTT. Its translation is CARGLIDQPQHF.

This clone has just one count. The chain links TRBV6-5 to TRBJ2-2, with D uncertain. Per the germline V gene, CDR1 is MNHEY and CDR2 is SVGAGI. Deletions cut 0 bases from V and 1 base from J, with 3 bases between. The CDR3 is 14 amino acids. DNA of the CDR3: TGTGCCAGCAGTTACTCTAAGAACACCGGGGAGCTGTTTTTT. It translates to CASSYSKNTGELFF.

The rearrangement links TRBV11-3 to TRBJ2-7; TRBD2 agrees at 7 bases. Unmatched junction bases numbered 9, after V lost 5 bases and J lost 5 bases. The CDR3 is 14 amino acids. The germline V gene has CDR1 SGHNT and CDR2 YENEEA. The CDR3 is CASSATGTTNEQYF. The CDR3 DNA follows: TGTGCCAGCAGCGCGACCGGGACTACCAACGAGCAGTACTTC.

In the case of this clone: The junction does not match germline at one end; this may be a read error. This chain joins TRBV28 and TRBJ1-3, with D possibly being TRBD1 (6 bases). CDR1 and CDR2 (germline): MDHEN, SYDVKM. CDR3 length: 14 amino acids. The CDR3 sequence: CAGRDGGLGNTIYF. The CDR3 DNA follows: TGTGCCGGCAGGGACGGGGGGCTTGGAAACACCATATATTTT.

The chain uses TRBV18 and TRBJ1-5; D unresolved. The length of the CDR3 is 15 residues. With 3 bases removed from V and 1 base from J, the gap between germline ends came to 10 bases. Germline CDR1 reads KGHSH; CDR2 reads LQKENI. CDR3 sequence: CASSPPGRSNQPQHF. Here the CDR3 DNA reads TGTGCCAGCTCACCTCCGGGTAGAAGCAATCAGCCCCAGCATTTT.

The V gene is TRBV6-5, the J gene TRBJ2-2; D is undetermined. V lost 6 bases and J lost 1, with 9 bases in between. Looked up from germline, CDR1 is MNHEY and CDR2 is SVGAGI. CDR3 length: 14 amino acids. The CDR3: CASSQKMNTGELFF. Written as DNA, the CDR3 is TGTGCCAGCAGCCAGAAGATGAACACCGGGGAGCTGTTTTTT.

The CDR3 is CASSRPGSLLNTEAFF. In DNA form, the CDR3 reads TGTGCCAGCAGCCGTCCAGGCAGCCTACTGAACACTGAAGCTTTCTTT. V gene TRBV5-6 combines with J gene TRBJ1-1, with D hard to call. From germline, CDR1 is SGHDT and CDR2 YYEEEE. The CDR3 consists of 16 residues. The ends were cut back, 4 bases at V and 0 bases at J, with 16 bases in the middle.

Here the CDR3 reads CASRQSGGQETQYF. CDR3 DNA sequence: TGTGCCAGCAGGCAGTCCGGGGGCCAAGAGACCCAGTACTTC. This chain links TRBV7-9 with TRBJ2-5; maybe TRBD2 (6 bases). Germline CDR1 and CDR2: SEHNR and FQNEAQ (reference sequence). The CDR3 runs 14 residues. V shed 6 bases and J shed 1 base, with 12 bases lying between them.